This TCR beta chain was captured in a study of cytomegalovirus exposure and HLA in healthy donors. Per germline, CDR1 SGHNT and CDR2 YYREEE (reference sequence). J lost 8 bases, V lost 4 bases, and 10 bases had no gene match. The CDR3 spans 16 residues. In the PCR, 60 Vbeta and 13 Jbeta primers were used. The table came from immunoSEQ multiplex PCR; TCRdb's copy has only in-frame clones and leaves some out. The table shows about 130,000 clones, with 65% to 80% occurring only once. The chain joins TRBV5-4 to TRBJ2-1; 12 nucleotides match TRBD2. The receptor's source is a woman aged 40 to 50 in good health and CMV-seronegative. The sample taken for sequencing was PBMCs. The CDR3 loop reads CASSVLLAGGRDEQFF. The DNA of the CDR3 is TGTGCCAGCAGCGTACTACTAGCGGGAGGACGGGATGAGCAGTTCTTC.